This T cell receptor (beta chain) came from a study of T cell responses to AZD1222 COVID-19 vaccine. General study points: When two AZD1222 doses had been given, Spike-specific TCR breadth and depth rose. Baseline seropositivity characterized only a handful of AZD1222 recipients. The peak T cell response came first, and repertoires were sampled only after it.

TCRdb's table, derived via immunoSEQ multiplex PCR, lists solely in-frame clones and lacks some. The table has about 83,000 clones, approximately 88% seen once; the top ten hold approximately 5%. Germline V gene lookup returns CDR1 GTSNPN and CDR2 SVGIG (reference sequence). Losses at the gene ends were 5 bases for V and 4 bases for J; bases not matched to a gene: 7. The CDR3 contains 14 residues. Concerning this clone: Its antigen is not identified.

The material was peripheral blood, obtained on day 0 of MenACWY control vaccination. J is TRBJ2-7 and V is TRBV30; 11 positions match TRBD1. The sequence derives from an adult in good health. CDR3 sequence: CAWDRDRGIYEQYF. CDR3 in DNA: TGTGCCTGGGACCGGGACAGGGGGATATACGAGCAGTACTTC. Full variable domain (missing parts from reference TRBV30 and TRBJ2-7): SQTIHQWPATLVQPVGSPLSLECTVEGTSNPNLYWYRQAAGRGLQLLFYSVGIGQISSEVPQNLSASRPQDRQFILSSKKLLLSDSGFYLCAWDRDRGIYEQYFGPGTRLTVT.